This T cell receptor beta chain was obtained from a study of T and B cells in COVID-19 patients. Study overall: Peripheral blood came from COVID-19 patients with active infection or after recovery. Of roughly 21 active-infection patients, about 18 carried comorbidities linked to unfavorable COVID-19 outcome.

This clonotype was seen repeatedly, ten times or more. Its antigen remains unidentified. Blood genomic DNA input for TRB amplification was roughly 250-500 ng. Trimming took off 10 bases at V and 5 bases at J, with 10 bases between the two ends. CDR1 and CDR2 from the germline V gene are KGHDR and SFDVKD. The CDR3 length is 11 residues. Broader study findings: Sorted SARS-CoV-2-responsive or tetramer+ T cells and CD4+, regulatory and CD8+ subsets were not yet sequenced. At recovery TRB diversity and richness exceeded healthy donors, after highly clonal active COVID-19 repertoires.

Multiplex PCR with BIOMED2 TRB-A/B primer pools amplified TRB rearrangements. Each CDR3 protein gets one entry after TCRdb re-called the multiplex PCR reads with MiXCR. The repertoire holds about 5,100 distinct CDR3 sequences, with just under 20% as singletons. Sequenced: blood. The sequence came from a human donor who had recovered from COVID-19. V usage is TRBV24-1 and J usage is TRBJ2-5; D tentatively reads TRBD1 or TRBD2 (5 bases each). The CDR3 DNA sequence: TGTGCCACGGGGGTTCGGGAGACCCAGTACTTC. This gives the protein CATGVRETQYF.